This is a list of T cell receptor beta chains from one sample in a study of T cells after yellow fever vaccination. TCRdb ran MiXCR on the 5' RACE reads and lists one entry per CDR3 protein. The data contain 200,000 to 300,000 distinct CDR3 sequences, about an eighth of them singletons. Here the sequenced sample was CD4+ T cells sorted from PBMCs, taken 45 days after the yellow fever booster vaccination. Receptors were obtained from a man under 40 who received the YFV17D yellow fever vaccine. The CDR3 runs from the conserved cysteine through the conserved F or W. D genes are given only for firm matches. Clone size is shown for a subset of rows, as once, few, many or a class of expanded clone.

J gene: TRBJ2-7; V gene: TRBV20-1; clone size: .; D gene: TRBD1; CDR3 protein: CSASSGGAYEQYF; CDR3 DNA: TGCAGTGCTTCTTCAGGGGGCGCCTACGAGCAGTACTTC
J gene: TRBJ1-1; V gene: TRBV9; clone size: .; D gene: TRBD1; CDR3 protein: CASSPQQGARGTTEAFF; CDR3 DNA: TGTGCCAGCAGCCCCCAACAAGGTGCCAGGGGGACCACTGAAGCTTTCTTT
J gene: TRBJ2-2; V gene: TRBV20-1; clone size: few; D gene: TRBD1; CDR3 protein: CSATRTGGLTGELFF; CDR3 DNA: TGCAGTGCTACTCGGACAGGGGGCTTGACCGGGGAGCTGTTTTTT
J gene: TRBJ2-2; V gene: TRBV12-3/TRBV12-4; clone size: few; D gene: .; CDR3 protein: CASSIAANTGELFF; CDR3 DNA: TGTGCCAGCAGTATTGCGGCCAACACCGGGGAGCTGTTTTTT
J gene: TRBJ2-7; V gene: TRBV20-1; clone size: .; D gene: .; CDR3 protein: CSVTGRFYEQYF; CDR3 DNA: TGCAGTGTTACGGGACGGTTCTACGAGCAGTACTTC
J gene: TRBJ2-1; V gene: TRBV15; clone size: few; D gene: TRBD2; CDR3 protein: CATSKRGVYNEQFF; CDR3 DNA: TGTGCCACCTCAAAACGGGGGGTCTACAATGAGCAGTTCTTC
J gene: TRBJ1-2; V gene: TRBV20-1; clone size: many; D gene: TRBD1; CDR3 protein: CSAGDRGTAYGYTF; CDR3 DNA: TGCAGTGCAGGCGACAGGGGAACGGCGTATGGCTACACCTTC
J gene: TRBJ2-1; V gene: TRBV29-1; clone size: .; D gene: TRBD2; CDR3 protein: CSGKSGRVTEQFF; CDR3 DNA: TGCAGCGGAAAGAGCGGGAGAGTGACTGAGCAGTTCTTC
J gene: TRBJ2-7; V gene: TRBV12-3/TRBV12-4; clone size: few; D gene: TRBD2; CDR3 protein: CASSPSGRGLEQYF; CDR3 DNA: TGTGCCAGCAGTCCAAGCGGGAGGGGGTTAGAGCAGTACTTC
J gene: TRBJ2-5; V gene: TRBV4-3; clone size: few; D gene: TRBD2; CDR3 protein: CASSQDSGGLAAKETQYF; CDR3 DNA: TGCGCCAGCAGCCAAGATTCGGGGGGACTAGCGGCAAAAGAGACCCAGTACTTC
J gene: TRBJ2-5; V gene: TRBV7-2; clone size: .; D gene: TRBD2; CDR3 protein: CASSTGLARETQYF; CDR3 DNA: TGTGCCAGCAGCACCGGACTAGCGAGAGAGACCCAGTACTTC
J gene: TRBJ2-7; V gene: TRBV18; clone size: .; D gene: .; CDR3 protein: CASSPPRGGTGLEQYF; CDR3 DNA: TGTGCCAGCTCACCACCAAGGGGAGGGACAGGTCTCGAGCAGTACTTC
J gene: TRBJ2-1; V gene: TRBV6-5; clone size: .; D gene: .; CDR3 protein: CASSYSAWGNEQFF; CDR3 DNA: TGTGCCAGCAGTTACTCGGCGTGGGGCAATGAGCAGTTCTTC
J gene: TRBJ1-5; V gene: TRBV7-2; clone size: many; D gene: .; CDR3 protein: CASSLGGQPNQPQHF; CDR3 DNA: TGTGCCAGCAGCTTAGGCGGACAGCCCAATCAGCCCCAGCATTTT
J gene: TRBJ1-2; V gene: TRBV20-1; clone size: few; D gene: .; CDR3 protein: CSASSGDGYTF; CDR3 DNA: TGCAGTGCTAGTTCGGGAGATGGCTACACCTTC
J gene: TRBJ2-3; V gene: TRBV7-2; clone size: .; D gene: .; CDR3 protein: CASSLGGATDTQYF; CDR3 DNA: TGTGCCAGCAGCTTAGGAGGCGCCACAGATACGCAGTATTTT
J gene: TRBJ1-1; V gene: TRBV7-9; clone size: .; D gene: .; CDR3 protein: CASSFARDRNTEAFF; CDR3 DNA: TGTGCCAGCAGCTTCGCCCGGGACCGGAACACTGAAGCTTTCTTT
J gene: TRBJ2-1; V gene: TRBV7-9; clone size: many; D gene: .; CDR3 protein: CASSLGLPTRGVNEQFF; CDR3 DNA: TGTGCCAGCAGCCTTGGACTACCGACGAGAGGGGTCAATGAGCAGTTCTTC
J gene: TRBJ1-5; V gene: TRBV4-3; clone size: many; D gene: .; CDR3 protein: CASQNPTYNQPQHF; CDR3 DNA: TGCGCCAGCCAAAACCCAACTTACAATCAGCCCCAGCATTTT
J gene: TRBJ1-5; V gene: TRBV12-3/TRBV12-4; clone size: few; D gene: .; CDR3 protein: CASAGPSNQPQHF; CDR3 DNA: TGTGCCAGCGCGGGGCCTAGCAATCAGCCCCAGCATTTT
J gene: TRBJ2-1; V gene: TRBV20-1; clone size: few; D gene: TRBD2; CDR3 protein: CSVGGREEYNEQFF; CDR3 DNA: TGCAGTGTGGGGGGGCGGGAGGAATACAATGAGCAGTTCTTC
J gene: TRBJ2-2; V gene: TRBV7-8; clone size: .; D gene: TRBD2; CDR3 protein: CASSPPLAGYTGELFF; CDR3 DNA: TGTGCCAGCAGTCCCCCACTAGCGGGGTACACCGGGGAGCTGTTTTTT
J gene: TRBJ2-4; V gene: TRBV12-3/TRBV12-4; clone size: .; D gene: .; CDR3 protein: CASSLAVALAKNIQYF; CDR3 DNA: TGTGCCAGCAGTTTAGCGGTCGCTCTAGCCAAAAACATTCAGTACTTC
J gene: TRBJ2-7; V gene: TRBV9; clone size: .; D gene: TRBD2; CDR3 protein: CASSVESTSDSSYEQYF; CDR3 DNA: TGTGCCAGCAGCGTAGAGTCAACTAGCGATTCCTCCTACGAGCAGTACTTC
J gene: TRBJ2-4; V gene: TRBV7-9; clone size: few; D gene: TRBD2; CDR3 protein: CASSGLGLRDIQYF; CDR3 DNA: TGTGCCAGCAGCGGACTGGGACTAAGGGACATTCAGTACTTC
J gene: TRBJ1-1; V gene: TRBV7-2; clone size: few; D gene: .; CDR3 protein: CASSFTVNTEAFF; CDR3 DNA: TGTGCCAGCAGCTTTACGGTGAACACTGAAGCTTTCTTT
J gene: TRBJ2-3; V gene: TRBV6-5; clone size: .; D gene: TRBD2; CDR3 protein: CASSYQGLAGTGDTQYF; CDR3 DNA: TGTGCCAGCAGTTACCAGGGACTAGCGGGGACGGGAGATACGCAGTATTTT
J gene: TRBJ2-1; V gene: TRBV19; clone size: .; D gene: TRBD1; CDR3 protein: CASSIGQVHEQFF; CDR3 DNA: TGTGCCAGTAGTATTGGACAGGTACATGAGCAGTTCTTC
J gene: TRBJ1-1; V gene: TRBV7-9; clone size: few; D gene: .; CDR3 protein: CASSKQFLTEAFF; CDR3 DNA: TGTGCCAGCAGCAAACAGTTTCTCACTGAAGCTTTCTTT
J gene: TRBJ2-6; V gene: TRBV21-1; clone size: .; D gene: .; CDR3 protein: CASPRGQGVSGANVLTF; CDR3 DNA: TGTGCCAGCCCTAGGGGACAGGGCGTCTCTGGGGCCAACGTCCTGACTTTC
J gene: TRBJ2-1; V gene: TRBV6-2/TRBV6-3; clone size: .; D gene: TRBD2; CDR3 protein: CAGAAGADNEQFF; CDR3 DNA: TGTGCCGGCGCAGCGGGAGCGGACAATGAGCAGTTCTTC